These 8 T cell receptor beta chains were all obtained from the same sample, sequenced in a study of T cells in Graves' hyperthyroidism and ophthalmopathy. RNA transcripts yielded amplified TCR beta CDR3 regions. In the first-round RT-PCR of the TCR CDR3, the HTBI primer set was used. Each CDR3 protein is one row after TCRdb ran MiXCR on the multiplex PCR reads. The sample carries some 720,000 distinct CDR3 sequences, about 16% recorded once. Sequencing was carried out using blood. These receptors all come from a man between 18 and 29 years old with Graves' hyperthyroidism.

This clonotype has only a few counts. The junction departs from the called germline gene at one end, perhaps through a read error. The V call is TRBV3-1, the J call TRBJ1-6, with D tentatively TRBD1 (6 bases). Germline lookup yields CDR1 LGHDT and CDR2 YNNKEL (reference sequence). The CDR3 runs 16 residues. In DNA, the CDR3 is TGTGCCAGCAACCAACAACCCGGGACACCAAATTCACCCCTCCACTTT. It codes for CASNQQPGTPNSPLHF.

This clonotype was found many times. The CDR3 protein is CASSLAFGHRELFF. In DNA, the CDR3 is TGTGCCAGCAGCTTAGCTTTTGGTCACAGGGAGCTGTTTTTT. The J gene is TRBJ2-2, the V gene TRBV7-9; D is unresolved. V was trimmed by 0 bases and J by 9 bases, leaving 11 bases between them. Germline V gives CDR1 SEHNR, CDR2 FQNEAQ (reference sequence). The CDR3 covers 14 residues.

The chain combines TRBV29-1 with TRBJ2-1; D is uncertain. Germline CDR1 SQVTM, CDR2 ANQGSEA. This CDR3 spans 14 amino acids. Trimming stripped 4 bases from V and 2 bases from J, with 12 bases between. The CDR3 DNA follows: TGCAGCGTTGGCATAGGTCCGACCTACAATGAGCAGTTCTTC. This sequence encodes CSVGIGPTYNEQFF.

This clonotype was picked up many times. The rearrangement uses TRBV12-3 or TRBV12-4 and TRBJ1-5; TRBD1 is a possible D gene (5 bases). Trimming took off 0 bases at V and 7 bases at J, with 13 bases between the two ends. The CDR3 runs 15 residues. The CDR3 reads CASSLAGPGRQPQHF. The DNA for the CDR3 is TGTGCCAGCAGTTTAGCGGGTCCAGGGAGACAGCCCCAGCATTTT.

In DNA, the CDR3 is TGTGCCAGCAGCTTAAAGGAGTACAATGAGCAGTTCTTC. Translated: CASSLKEYNEQFF. The chain combines TRBV7-9 with TRBJ2-1; D unclear. The germline CDR1 and CDR2 sequences are SEHNR and FQNEAQ (reference sequence). The CDR3 consists of 13 residues. The V and J ends lost 2 bases and 4 bases respectively, with 6 bases between them.

The gene calls are TRBV7-9 and TRBJ2-7; TRBD2 aligns across 12 bases. The ends lost 8 bases at V and 5 bases at J; junction bases unmatched: 10. Germline V gives CDR1 SEHNR, CDR2 FQNEAQ (reference sequence). The CDR3 runs to 15 residues. The CDR3 DNA sequence: TGTGCCAGCCCCCGACGACTAGCGGGAGAAGACGAGCAGTACTTC. Its translation is CASPRRLAGEDEQYF.

V usage is TRBV12-5 and J usage is TRBJ2-4, with D maybe TRBD2 (6 bases). The CDR3 consists of 17 residues. The V gene's germline CDR1 is LGHNT and CDR2 FRNRAP. Trimming took 5 bases from V and 4 from J, leaving 21 bases between them. The CDR3 region has the DNA TGTGCTAGTGGTCCCGAAATGCGGGGTATCATAAAAAACATTCAGTACTTC. It is translated as CASGPEMRGIIKNIQYF.

The rearrangement links TRBV27 to TRBJ2-7; D remains ambiguous. Germline CDR1 and CDR2: MNHEY and SMNVEV (reference sequence). V was cut by 0 bases and J by 2 bases, with 8 bases left in between. This CDR3 comprises 14 residues. CDR3 nucleotide sequence: TGTGCCAGCAGTTTATCGGGCTCTGCCTACGAGCAGTACTTC. Translated: CASSLSGSAYEQYF.